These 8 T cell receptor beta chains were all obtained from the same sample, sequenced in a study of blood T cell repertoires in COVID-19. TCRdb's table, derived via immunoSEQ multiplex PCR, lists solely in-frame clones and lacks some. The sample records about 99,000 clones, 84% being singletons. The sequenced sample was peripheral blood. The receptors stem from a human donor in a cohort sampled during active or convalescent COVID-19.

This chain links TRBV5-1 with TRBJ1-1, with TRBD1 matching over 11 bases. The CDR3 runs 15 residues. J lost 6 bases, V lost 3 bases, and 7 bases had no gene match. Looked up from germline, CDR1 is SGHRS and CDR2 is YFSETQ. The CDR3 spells CASSSGQGVTAEAFF. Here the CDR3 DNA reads TGCGCCAGCAGCTCGGGACAGGGGGTTACTGCTGAAGCTTTCTTT.

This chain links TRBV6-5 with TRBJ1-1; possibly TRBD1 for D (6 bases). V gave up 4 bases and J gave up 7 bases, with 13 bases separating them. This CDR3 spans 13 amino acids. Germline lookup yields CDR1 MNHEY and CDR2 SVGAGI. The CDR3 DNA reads TGTGCCAGCAGTTGGGGGAGGGGGGGTGAAGCTTTCTTT. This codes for CASSWGRGGEAFF.

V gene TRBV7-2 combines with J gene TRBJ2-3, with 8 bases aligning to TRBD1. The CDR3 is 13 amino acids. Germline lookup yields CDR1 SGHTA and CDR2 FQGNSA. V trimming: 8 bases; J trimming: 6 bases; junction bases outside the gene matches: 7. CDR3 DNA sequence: TGTGCCAGCGCCAGGGGGCCCTCGGATACGCAGTATTTT. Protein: CASARGPSDTQYF.

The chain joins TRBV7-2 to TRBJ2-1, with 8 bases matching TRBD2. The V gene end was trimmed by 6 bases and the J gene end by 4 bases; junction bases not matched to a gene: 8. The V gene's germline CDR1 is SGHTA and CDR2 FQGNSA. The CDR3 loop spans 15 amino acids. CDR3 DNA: TGTGCCAGCAGTATAAGCGGGAGCGGTTACAATGAGCAGTTCTTC. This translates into CASSISGSGYNEQFF.

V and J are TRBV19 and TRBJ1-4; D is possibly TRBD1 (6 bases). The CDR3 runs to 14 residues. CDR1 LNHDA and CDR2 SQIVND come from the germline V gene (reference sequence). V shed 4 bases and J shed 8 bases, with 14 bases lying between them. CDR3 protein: CASSRAQGAEKLFF. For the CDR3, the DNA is TGTGCCAGTAGTAGGGCACAGGGAGCGGAAAAACTGTTTTTT. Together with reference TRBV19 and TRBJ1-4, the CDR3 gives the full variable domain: DGGITQSPKYLFRKEGQNVTLSCEQNLNHDAMYWYRQDPGQGLRLIYYSQIVNDFQKGDIAEGYSVSREKKESFPLTVTSAQKNPTAFYLCASSRAQGAEKLFFGSGTQLSVL.

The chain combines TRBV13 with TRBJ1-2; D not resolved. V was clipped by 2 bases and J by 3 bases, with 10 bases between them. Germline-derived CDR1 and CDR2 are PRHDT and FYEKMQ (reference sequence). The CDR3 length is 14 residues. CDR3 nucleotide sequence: TGTGCCAGCAGCTTATACGGGGTCGACTATGGCTACACCTTC. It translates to CASSLYGVDYGYTF.

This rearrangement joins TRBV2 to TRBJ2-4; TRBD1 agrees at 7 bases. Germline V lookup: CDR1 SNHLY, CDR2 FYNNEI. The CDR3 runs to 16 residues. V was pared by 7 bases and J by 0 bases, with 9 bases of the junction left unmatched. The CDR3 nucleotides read TGTGCCAGCACCCAAGAGGGGGCTGGAGCCAAAAACATTCAGTACTTC. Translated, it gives CASTQEGAGAKNIQYF.

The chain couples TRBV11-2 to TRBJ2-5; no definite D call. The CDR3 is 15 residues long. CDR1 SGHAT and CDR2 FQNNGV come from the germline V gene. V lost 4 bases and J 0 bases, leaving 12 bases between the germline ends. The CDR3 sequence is CASSYDPSDQETQYF. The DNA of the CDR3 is TGTGCCAGCAGCTACGATCCGTCGGACCAAGAGACCCAGTACTTC.